The following is a TCR beta chain sequence with its context. Measured with immunoSEQ multiplex PCR; TCRdb has only the in-frame clones, and not every one. The sample comprises about 600,000 clones, about 96% of which are singletons, and around 0.057% rests with the top ten. This sample is part of a study of shared clonotypes between healthy human individuals. The donors were all Caucasian adults (living in Nashville, Tennessee). The CDR3 sequence is 15 residues long. Germline values: CDR1 MRHNA, CDR2 SNTAGT. Losses at the gene ends were 6 bases for V and 4 bases for J; bases not matched to a gene: 5. The TCR was taken from a woman in her thirties in good health. Sequenced: naive CD4+ T cells sorted from blood. Subset indicated: CD45RA+ positively selected. The chain employs TRBV6-4 and TRBJ2-3; 12 bases align to TRBD1. The CDR3 DNA reads as TGTGCCAGCAGCCGGGACAGGGGGCCGGCAGATACGCAGTATTTT. It encodes CASSRDRGPADTQYF.